This T cell receptor beta chain was sequenced during a study of T cells after yellow fever vaccination. Trimming cost V 2 bases and J 6 bases, with 15 bases left between them. There are 14 residues in the CDR3. Per germline, CDR1 SGHRS and CDR2 YFSETQ. A universal primer site and UMIs were added as TCR cDNA was made by 5'RACE template switching. TCRdb re-analysed the 5' RACE reads in MiXCR, keeping a single row per CDR3 protein. The sample lists under 350,000 distinct CDR3 sequences, over 4% occurring once. Findings of the study overall: Although the secondary response was weaker, it peaked faster, at day 5 versus 15. A minor fraction of clonotypes spanned both CD4 and CD8 compartments. Repertoires sorted by FACS could include abundant clonotypes that are contaminants from the bulk population.

This clonotype was recorded at least ten times. The antigen is unknown. The specimen was PBMCs, collected 5 days after the yellow fever booster vaccination. The genes are TRBV5-1 and TRBJ2-7; unclear D gene. The receptor's source is a man aged 18 to 29 who received the YFV17D yellow fever vaccine. This CDR3 reads CASSFGQSPGEQYF. CDR3 coding DNA: TGCGCCAGCAGCTTCGGGCAGTCCCCTGGCGAGCAGTACTTC.